A single T cell receptor (beta chain) is shown here with its context. Its antigen is not known. One end of the junction varies from germline; a read error may be responsible. The CDR3 runs 15 residues. Germline V lookup: CDR1 SGHTA, CDR2 FQGTGA. Specified treatment: approximately 9-day PBMC culture with coronavirus spike peptide pools or control peptides (ViraFEST assay). The data derive from a study of vaccination and CD4 T cells after COVID-19. Sequencing of cultured CD4+ T cell DNA used the Oncomine TCR Beta short-read assay. TCRdb used MiXCR to reprocess the PCR reads, holding one entry per CDR3 protein. The data contain about 16,000 distinct CDR3 sequences, roughly 52% of them singletons.

This TCR was recovered from a human donor who had recovered from COVID-19. V and J are TRBV7-3 and TRBJ1-2; D is ambiguous. Material: CD4+ T cells from blood, cultured in vitro, obtained before SARS-CoV-2 vaccination. CDR3 sequence reads: CDSSLRAEEDYGYTF. CDR3 nucleotide sequence: TGTGACAGCAGCTTAAGGGCCGAAGAAGACTATGGCTACACCTTC.